This T cell receptor beta chain was profiled in a study of CD8+ T cells in alopecia areata. Across the whole study: Treated patients received severity scores based on the percentage of scalp area affected. Findings and limits, study-wide: Higher clonality was seen in lesional scalp than in normal scalp, especially in alopecia totalis/universalis. Scalp and blood retained many expanded lesional clones during tofacitinib.

The sequencing template was cDNA reverse transcribed from extracted RNA. Here immunoSEQ multiplex PCR was the method, and the copy in TCRdb shows in-frame clones only, minus some. This sample carries about 210,000 clones, under 75% of them seen once, and the ten largest clones take roughly 1.4%. This clone was seen only a few times. Antigen unknown. Treatment indicated: oral pan-JAK inhibitor, 5-10 mg twice daily. Germline lookup yields CDR1 WSHSY and CDR2 SAAADI. V shed 7 bases, J shed 3 bases, and the junction held 6 bases outside the gene matches. The CDR3 is made up of 14 amino acids. Sample: CD4+ T cells sorted from blood, taken at week 4, from a patient treated with tofacitinib. This clonotype was obtained from a human donor with alopecia areata. This chain links TRBV10-2 with TRBJ2-7; 10 bases agree with TRBD1. The CDR3 loop is CASTMTGGGYEQYF. The CDR3 nucleotides read TGCGCCAGCACTATGACAGGGGGCGGCTACGAGCAGTACTTC.